This passage covers 10 T cell receptor beta chains from one sample sequenced in a study of cytomegalovirus exposure and HLA in healthy donors. PCR employed 60 Vbeta and 13 Jbeta primers. Clones were read by immunoSEQ multiplex PCR, and TCRdb kept only the in-frame ones, dropping some. This sample yields about 200,000 clones, of which around 75% are seen a single time; approximately 0.4% belongs to the top ten. Material: PBMCs. These receptors all stem from a male donor in good health and CMV-seropositive.

This sequence joins TRBV7-3 and TRBJ2-7; 7 bases line up with TRBD2. The germline V gene encodes CDR1 SGHTA and CDR2 FQGTGA. V lost 2 bases and J lost 7; bases outside the gene matches: 5. CDR3 length: 13 amino acids. CDR3 amino acids: CASSLGGGREQYF. The CDR3 DNA sequence: TGTGCCAGCAGCTTAGGGGGGGGACGGGAGCAGTACTTC.

V gene TRBV27 combines with J gene TRBJ1-4; no definite D call. Deletions cut 6 bases from V and 3 bases from J, with 11 bases between. The CDR3 consists of 14 residues. From germline, CDR1 is MNHEY and CDR2 SMNVEV (reference sequence). As DNA, the CDR3 is TGTGCCAGCAGACCGGGGATACCTAATGAAAAACTGTTTTTT. It encodes CASRPGIPNEKLFF.

This clone was found a few times. J is TRBJ2-6 and V is TRBV5-6, with a tentative D call TRBD1 (5 bases). Trimming removed 3 bases at V and 1 base at J, with 8 bases between. Germline values: CDR1 SGHDT, CDR2 YYEEEE. The CDR3 has 15 residues. In DNA form, the CDR3 reads TGTGCCAGCAGCTACGCAGGGTCTGGGGCCAACGTCCTGACTTTC. This codes for CASSYAGSGANVLTF.

Here the CDR3 reads CASSLPGGGQPQHF. The DNA for the CDR3 is TGTGCCAGCAGTCTGCCAGGGGGCGGACAGCCCCAGCATTTT. V gene TRBV27 combines with J gene TRBJ1-5; 8 bases match TRBD1. CDR3 length: 14 residues. The V gene end was trimmed by 5 bases and the J gene end by 7 bases; junction bases not matched to a gene: 7. Germline CDR1 and CDR2: MNHEY and SMNVEV (reference sequence).

About this clone itself: Different DNA sequences within this sample yield the same CDR3. The chain joins TRBV9 to TRBJ2-3; D perhaps matches TRBD1 (7 bases). The CDR3 runs to 15 residues. Deletions cut 2 bases from V and 0 bases from J, with 10 bases between. Germline V gene data show CDR1 as SGDLS and CDR2 as YYNGEE. The CDR3 nucleotides are TGTGCCAGCAGCGTGGCAGGGGGGAGCACAGATACGCAGTATTTT. This sequence encodes CASSVAGGSTDTQYF.

This chain uses TRBV19 with TRBJ2-1, with 9 bases fitting TRBD2. J was trimmed by 7 bases and V by 7 bases; bases with no gene match: 11. The CDR3 runs to 15 residues. Germline V lookup: CDR1 LNHDA, CDR2 SQIVND (reference sequence). The CDR3 is CASTRLAALGNEQFF. CDR3 in DNA: TGTGCCAGTACCCGACTAGCGGCTCTCGGGAATGAGCAGTTCTTC.

This chain joins TRBV9 and TRBJ1-5; D remains unclear. Germline CDR1 reads SGDLS; CDR2 reads YYNGEE. This CDR3 contains 14 residues. Trimming stripped 7 bases from V and 0 bases from J, with 11 bases between. The CDR3 here is CASGSEYSNQPQHF. CDR3 in DNA: TGTGCCAGCGGCAGCGAGTATAGCAATCAGCCCCAGCATTTT.

The chain joins TRBV6-5 to TRBJ2-7, with 12 nucleotides matching TRBD1. The CDR3 contains 14 residues. The junction had 2 bases not matched to a gene; V was cut back by 4 bases and J by 4 bases. Looked up from germline, CDR1 is MNHEY and CDR2 is SVGAGI. In DNA, the CDR3 is TGTGCCAGCAGTTCGGGACAGGGGGCTTACGAGCAGTACTTC. This translates into CASSSGQGAYEQYF.

The rearrangement links TRBV9 to TRBJ2-3; 7 nucleotides line up with TRBD2. Germline assignment: CDR1 SGDLS and CDR2 YYNGEE. V lost 0 bases to trimming and J lost 4 bases; unmatched junction nucleotides: 8. The CDR3 sequence is 16 residues long. DNA of the CDR3: TGTGCCAGCAGCGTAGTGTCGGTGGGGGGGTCAGATACGCAGTATTTT. Translating gives CASSVVSVGGSDTQYF.

The rearrangement links TRBV7-9 to TRBJ2-7; tentative D call: TRBD2 (5 bases). Germline V gene data show CDR1 as SEHNR and CDR2 as FQNEAQ (reference sequence). The V end was cut by 4 bases, the J end by 2 bases, with 18 bases between. The CDR3 spans 16 residues. The CDR3 spells CASSYTRGFTPYEQYF. CDR3 DNA sequence: TGTGCCAGCAGCTATACGAGAGGGTTTACCCCCTACGAGCAGTACTTC.